This T cell receptor (beta chain) was recovered during a study of blood T cell repertoires in COVID-19. In the study overall: The analysed material was cDNA or gDNA that came from T cells, B-cell-depleted T cells, or PBMCs.

Authors' processing steps: Researchers report that nucleated cell counts were estimated from reference gene primer amplification. Profiling relied on immunoSEQ multiplex PCR, and the TCRdb table lists in-frame clones only, not all of them. V and J calls and clone size are as listed in that table; D and trimming were resolved from the DNA. The table records 130,000 to 150,000 clones, roughly 85% of them present only once. Germline CDR1 and CDR2: SGHVS and FNYEAQ. This CDR3 is 14 amino acids long. The V segment lost 5 bases and the J segment 5 bases; nucleotides outside the gene matches: 3. This clonotype was obtained from a man in his 60s with acute or convalescent COVID-19. The J gene is TRBJ1-4, the V gene TRBV7-6; 9 positions agree with TRBD1. Sequenced: peripheral blood. Here the CDR3 DNA reads TGTGCCAGCAGCCAGGGACAGGGAAATGAAAAACTGTTTTTT. Amino acid sequence: CASSQGQGNEKLFF.